This T cell receptor beta chain emerged from a study of glioma-infiltrating T cells after dendritic cell vaccination. After removal of 2 bases from V and 5 bases from J, the junction contained 7 bases not matched to a gene. The CDR3 is made up of 15 amino acids. Per germline, CDR1 KGHSH and CDR2 LQKENI. Generated by immunoSEQ multiplex PCR, the TCRdb table keeps only in-frame clones and is missing some. The sample lists just over 95,000 clones, around three quarters occurring once. The sample consisted of blood, taken before dendritic cell vaccination. The sequence was obtained from a human donor with glioblastoma. The chain joins TRBV18 to TRBJ2-7, with 9 bases lining up with TRBD2. CDR3 coding DNA: TGTGCCAGCTCACCATTCGGCGGGGGGGCCGACGAGCAGTACTTC. It is translated as CASSPFGGGADEQYF.